Each of the 9 T cell receptor beta chains below was sequenced from the same sample in a study of naive and memory T cell subsets. Study-wide results and limits: Naive repertoires, especially CD8, held a few larger clonotypes, possibly memory cells re-expressing CD45RA.

For these TCRs, the target antigens are not known. Both TRBC1 and TRBC2 were covered by a beta constant-region primer of two equimolar oligonucleotides. Nested alpha and beta constant-region primers with the SP2 primer drove four PCR rounds on ligated cDNA. MiXCR, applied by TCRdb to the UMI-ligation and nested PCR reads, yields one record per CDR3 protein. Among roughly 150,000 distinct CDR3 sequences listed, approximately 24% were seen once. The sequencing sample was made of naive CD4+ T cells from blood. Every receptor here comes from a human donor in good health.

This clonotype was seen many times. V and J are TRBV18 and TRBJ2-3; D might be TRBD2 (5 bases). Germline lookup yields CDR1 KGHSH and CDR2 LQKENI. V lost 2 bases and J lost 1, with 13 bases in between. This CDR3 is built from 16 residues. This chain's CDR3 is CASSPWITRGTDTQYF. The CDR3 DNA reads as TGTGCCAGCTCACCATGGATAACGAGGGGCACAGATACGCAGTATTTT.

This clonotype has just a few counts. The rearrangement joins TRBV20-1 to TRBJ1-1, with D unresolved. The V gene's germline CDR1 is DFQATT and CDR2 SNEGSKA (reference sequence). V was trimmed by 5 bases and J by 2 bases, leaving 24 bases between them. This CDR3 contains 17 residues. CDR3 sequence (DNA): TGCAGTGCTCCGAACGCTATGACATCTGCCTTAAACACTGAAGCTTTCTTT. Translated: CSAPNAMTSALNTEAFF.

The table lists this clonotype with a few counts. The J gene is TRBJ1-2, the V gene TRBV28; D remains unclear. Germline V gene data show CDR1 as MDHEN and CDR2 as SYDVKM. V was clipped by 4 bases and J by 10 bases, with 13 bases between them. This CDR3 contains 12 residues. CDR3 nucleotides: TGTGCCAGCAGTTCCCCCCTGGGTTTCTACACCTTC. Its protein is CASSSPLGFYTF.

This clonotype was counted a few times. V gene TRBV5-4 combines with J gene TRBJ1-2; 10 positions agree with TRBD1. V gave up 5 bases and J gave up 5 bases; unmatched junction bases: 6. Germline V gives CDR1 SGHNT, CDR2 YYREEE (reference sequence). This CDR3 has 14 residues. CDR3 sequence: CASSYDRGPYGYTF. As DNA, the CDR3 is TGTGCCAGCAGTTACGACAGGGGGCCGTATGGCTACACCTTC.

The V call is TRBV6-6, the J call TRBJ2-1; perhaps TRBD2 as D (6 bases). In germline, CDR1 is MNHNY, CDR2 SVGAGI (reference sequence). CDR3 length: 15 residues. Between the trimmed V and J ends, which lost 5 bases and 7 bases, there was a span of 18 bases. This CDR3 is CASSHPGGVTNEQFF. In DNA, the CDR3 is TGTGCCAGCAGTCACCCCGGGGGAGTTACGAATGAGCAGTTCTTC.

This rearrangement joins TRBV7-9 to TRBJ2-7; the match to TRBD1 covers 9 bases. The CDR3 is 15 residues long. After removal of 3 bases from V and 4 bases from J, the junction contained 7 bases not matched to a gene. The germline CDR1 and CDR2 sequences are SEHNR and FQNEAQ (reference sequence). The chain's CDR3 is CASSLGTGSMYEQYF. Here the CDR3 DNA reads TGTGCCAGCAGCTTGGGGACAGGGTCAATGTACGAGCAGTACTTC.

The chain couples TRBV7-9 to TRBJ2-5, with D perhaps TRBD1 or TRBD2 (6 bases each). Looked up from germline, CDR1 is SEHNR and CDR2 is FQNEAQ (reference sequence). V was clipped by 0 bases and J by 2 bases, with 19 bases between them. CDR3 length: 18 amino acids. In nucleotides, the CDR3 is TGTGCCAGCAGCTTAGCGTCGCTGCGGGACAAGGAGCAAGAGACCCAGTACTTC. It specifies CASSLASLRDKEQETQYF.

This clonotype occurred a few times. V is TRBV6-2 or TRBV6-3 and J is TRBJ2-7; D call uncertain. V gave up 6 bases and J gave up 7 bases, with 13 bases separating them. In germline, CDR1 is MNHEY, CDR2 SVGEGT. CDR3 length equals 12 residues. The chain's CDR3 is CASSLSALEQYF. CDR3 DNA: TGTGCCAGCAGCCTATCTGCGCTGGAGCAGTACTTC.

The chain employs TRBV20-1 and TRBJ2-3; 10 bases are shared with TRBD2. V trimming: 6 bases; J trimming: 5 bases; junction bases outside the gene matches: 8. The CDR3 has 14 amino acids. Germline V lookup: CDR1 DFQATT, CDR2 SNEGSKA (reference sequence). CDR3 sequence: CSARRLAGKDTQYF. DNA of the CDR3: TGCAGTGCGCGGAGACTAGCGGGTAAAGATACGCAGTATTTT.